These 6 T cell receptor beta chains were sequenced from one sample in a study of blood T cell dynamics during melanoma immunotherapy. Method: immunoSEQ multiplex PCR; TCRdb's copy keeps in-frame clones and lacks some. The data contain about 20,000 clones, over 85% of them seen just once; the ten biggest clones take up about 1.2%. Time point indicated: pre-treatment baseline. Source: blood, taken from a patient treated with checkpoint blockade. Receptors were obtained from a human donor with melanoma.

V gene TRBV7-2 combines with J gene TRBJ2-7; D tentatively reads TRBD1 or TRBD2 (5 bases each). The V gene's germline CDR1 is SGHTA and CDR2 FQGNSA. Trimming left V 5 bases short and J 3 bases short, with 17 bases between. This CDR3 region has 15 residues. The CDR3 coding sequence is TGTGCCAGCAGCAAGGCCGGGGACCCCAACTACGAGCAGTACTTC. Its translation: CASSKAGDPNYEQYF.

Comment on this clone: This sample includes further DNA sequences coding for the same CDR3. The V gene is TRBV6-1, the J gene TRBJ1-3, with no clear D. V was shortened by 3 bases and J by 0 bases, with 6 bases between the two germline ends. CDR3 size: 14 residues. Per the germline V gene, CDR1 is MNHNS and CDR2 is SASEGT. The CDR3 here is CASSDGASGNTIYF. The CDR3 DNA sequence: TGTGCCAGCAGTGACGGAGCCTCTGGAAACACCATATATTTT.

The chain joins TRBV2 to TRBJ1-4, with D maybe TRBD1 (6 bases). The length of the CDR3 is 14 residues. The V end was cut by 8 bases, the J end by 5 bases, with 15 bases between. Germline CDR1 reads SNHLY; CDR2 reads FYNNEI. Here the CDR3 DNA reads TGTGCCAGCCGAGGGGCAGGGGCCAATGAAAAACTGTTTTTT. Encoded protein: CASRGAGANEKLFF.

This clone was seen once. CDR3 DNA: TGTGCCAGCAGCTTAACGGAAATTTCTGAAGCTTTCTTT. Translating it yields CASSLTEISEAFF. The rearrangement joins TRBV7-3 to TRBJ1-1; D gene ambiguous. V lost 0 bases and J lost 6, with 8 bases in between. Germline assignment: CDR1 SGHTA and CDR2 FQGTGA. The CDR3 loop spans 13 amino acids.

This chain connects TRBV15 to TRBJ2-5; the D is unclear. CDR1 LNHNV and CDR2 YYDKDF come from the germline V gene (reference sequence). Between the trimmed V and J ends, which lost 0 bases and 2 bases, there was a span of 13 bases. The CDR3 is 16 amino acids. The CDR3 loop reads CATSRDYSSRQETQYF. In DNA form, the CDR3 reads TGTGCCACCAGCAGAGATTACTCTTCAAGGCAAGAGACCCAGTACTTC.

The J gene is TRBJ2-6, the V gene TRBV4-1, with D possibly TRBD2 on 5 matching bases. The germline V gene encodes CDR1 MGHRA and CDR2 YSYEKL. V was shortened by 2 bases and J by 0 bases, with 8 bases between the two germline ends. The length of the CDR3 is 16 residues. CDR3 nucleotide sequence: TGCGCCAGCAGCCAATTCGGGGTCTCTGGGGCCAACGTCCTGACTTTC. The encoded protein is CASSQFGVSGANVLTF.